The clone carrying this T cell receptor beta chain was counted only a few times. Germline-derived CDR1 and CDR2 are LNHNV and YYDKDF (reference sequence). CDR3 size: 14 residues. The ends were cut back, 6 bases at V and 2 bases at J, with 10 bases in the middle. Preparing the TCRbeta library involved the use of unique molecular identifiers. Each CDR3 protein is one row after TCRdb ran MiXCR on the PCR reads. The sample lists about 610,000 distinct CDR3 sequences, 8% to 11% seen once, with less than 5% in the top ten. This entry belongs to a study of T-cell reconstitution after alpha-beta-depleted transplantation in children.

The specimen comprised PBMCs from the stem cell graft donor, sampled from the stem cell graft. The chain links TRBV15 to TRBJ2-2; D call uncertain. This clonotype was sampled from a human donor who donated a stem cell graft to a child with acute myeloid leukemia. The CDR3 loop is CATREQPNTGELFF. The CDR3 bases are TGTGCCACCAGGGAACAACCTAACACCGGGGAGCTGTTTTTT.